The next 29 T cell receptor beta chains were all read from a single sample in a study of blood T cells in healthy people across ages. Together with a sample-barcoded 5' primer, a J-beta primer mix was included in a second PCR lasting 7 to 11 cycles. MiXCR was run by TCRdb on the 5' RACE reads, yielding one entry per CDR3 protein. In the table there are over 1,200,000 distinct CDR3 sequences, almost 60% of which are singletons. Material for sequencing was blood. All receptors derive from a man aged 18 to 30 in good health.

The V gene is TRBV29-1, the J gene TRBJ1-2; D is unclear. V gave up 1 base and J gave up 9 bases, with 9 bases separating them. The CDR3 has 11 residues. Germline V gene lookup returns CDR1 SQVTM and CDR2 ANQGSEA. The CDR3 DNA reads TGCAGCGTTGAAGGAAGGAACAGCTACACCTTC. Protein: CSVEGRNSYTF.

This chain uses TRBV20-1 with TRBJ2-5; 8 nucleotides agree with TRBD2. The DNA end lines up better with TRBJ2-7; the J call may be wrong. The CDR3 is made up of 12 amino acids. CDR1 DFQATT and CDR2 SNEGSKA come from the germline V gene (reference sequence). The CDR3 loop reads CSARTSVNEQYF. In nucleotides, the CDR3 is TGCAGTGCTAGGACTAGCGTAAACGAGCAGTACTTC.

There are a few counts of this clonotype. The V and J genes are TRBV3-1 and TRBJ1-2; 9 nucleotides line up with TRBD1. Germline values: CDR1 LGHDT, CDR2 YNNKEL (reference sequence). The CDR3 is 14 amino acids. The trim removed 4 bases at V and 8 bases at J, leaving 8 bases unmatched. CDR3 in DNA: TGTGCCAGCAGCCCCCGGGACAGGGACGGCGGCTACACCTTC. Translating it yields CASSPRDRDGGYTF. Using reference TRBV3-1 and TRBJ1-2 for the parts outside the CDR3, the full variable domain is DTAVSQTPKYLVTQMGNDKSIKCEQNLGHDTMYWYKQDSKKFLKIMFSYNNKELIINETVPNRFSPKSPDKAHLNLHINSLELGDSAVYFCASSPRDRDGGYTFGSGTRLTVV.

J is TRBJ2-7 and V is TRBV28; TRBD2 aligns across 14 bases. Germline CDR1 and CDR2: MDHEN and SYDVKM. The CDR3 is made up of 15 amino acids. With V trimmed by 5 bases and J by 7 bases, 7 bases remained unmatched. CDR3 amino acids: CASSPRTSGGREQYF. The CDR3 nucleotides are TGTGCCAGCAGTCCCCGGACTAGCGGGGGGAGAGAGCAGTACTTC.

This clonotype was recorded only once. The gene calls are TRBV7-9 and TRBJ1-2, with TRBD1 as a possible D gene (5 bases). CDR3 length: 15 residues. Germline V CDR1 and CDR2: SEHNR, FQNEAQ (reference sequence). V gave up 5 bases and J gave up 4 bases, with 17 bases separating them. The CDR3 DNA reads TGTGCCAGCAGCGACACAACGGCGGGGGTCTATGGCTACACCTTC. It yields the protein CASSDTTAGVYGYTF.

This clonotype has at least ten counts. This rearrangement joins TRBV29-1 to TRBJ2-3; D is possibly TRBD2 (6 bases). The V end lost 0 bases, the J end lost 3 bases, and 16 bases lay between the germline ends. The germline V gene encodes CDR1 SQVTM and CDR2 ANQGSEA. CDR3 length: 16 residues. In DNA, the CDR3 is TGCAGCGTTGAAGATTGGAGGGACTTGGCGACAGATACGCAGTATTTT. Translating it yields CSVEDWRDLATDTQYF.

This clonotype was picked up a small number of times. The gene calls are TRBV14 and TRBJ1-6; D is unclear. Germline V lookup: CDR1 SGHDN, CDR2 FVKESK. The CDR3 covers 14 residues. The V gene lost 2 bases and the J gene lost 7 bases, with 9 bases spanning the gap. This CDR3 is CASSQLNGNSPLHF. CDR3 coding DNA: TGTGCCAGCAGCCAATTAAACGGGAATTCACCCCTCCACTTT.

CDR3 in DNA: TGTGCCAGCGGGACTAGCGGGGCCTACGAGCAGTACTTC. It specifies CASGTSGAYEQYF. V and J are TRBV27 and TRBJ2-7, with 13 bases that match TRBD2. CDR1 and CDR2 from the germline V gene are MNHEY and SMNVEV (reference sequence). J was trimmed by 2 bases and V by 8 bases; bases with no gene match: 0. The CDR3 is 13 residues long.

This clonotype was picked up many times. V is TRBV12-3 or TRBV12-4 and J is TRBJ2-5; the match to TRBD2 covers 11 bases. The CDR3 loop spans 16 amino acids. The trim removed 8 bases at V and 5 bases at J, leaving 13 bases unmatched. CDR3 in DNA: TGTGCCAGCTCTGATACGGGACTAGCGGAGGGGGAGACCCAGTACTTC. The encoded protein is CASSDTGLAEGETQYF.

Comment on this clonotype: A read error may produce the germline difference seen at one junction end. The CDR3 coding sequence is TGTGCCGGCAGTTTGGCCGGGACGGCCCCAGGCGAGCAGTACTTC. Its translation: CAGSLAGTAPGEQYF. V gene TRBV27 combines with J gene TRBJ2-5, with D possibly called TRBD1 or TRBD2 (5 bases each). The end of the DNA fits TRBJ2-7 better, so the J call may be wrong. CDR1 and CDR2 (germline): MNHEY, SMNVEV (reference sequence). The CDR3 loop spans 15 amino acids.

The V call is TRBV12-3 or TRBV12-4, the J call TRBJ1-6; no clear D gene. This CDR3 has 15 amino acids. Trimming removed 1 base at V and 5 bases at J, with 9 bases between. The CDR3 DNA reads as TGTGCCAGCAGTTTAGGTCCAGACAATAATTCACCCCTCCACTTT. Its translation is CASSLGPDNNSPLHF.

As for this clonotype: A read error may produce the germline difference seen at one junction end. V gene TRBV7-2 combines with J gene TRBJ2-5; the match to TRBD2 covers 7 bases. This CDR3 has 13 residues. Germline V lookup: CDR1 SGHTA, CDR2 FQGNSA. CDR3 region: CATSTWEGETQYF. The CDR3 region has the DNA TGTGCCACCAGCACTTGGGAGGGGGAGACCCAGTACTTC. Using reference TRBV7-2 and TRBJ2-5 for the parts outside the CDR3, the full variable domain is GAGVSQSPSNKVTEKGKDVELRCDPISGHTALYWYRQSLGQGLEFLIYFQGNSAPDKSGLPSDRFSAERTGGSVSTLTIQRTQQEDSAVYLCATSTWEGETQYFGPGTRLLVL.

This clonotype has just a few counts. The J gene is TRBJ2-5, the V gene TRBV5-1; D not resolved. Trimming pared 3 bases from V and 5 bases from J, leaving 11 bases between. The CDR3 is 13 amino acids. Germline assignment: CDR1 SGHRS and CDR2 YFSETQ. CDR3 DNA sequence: TGCGCCAGCAGCTCCTCGGGCTGGGAGACCCAGTACTTC. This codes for CASSSSGWETQYF. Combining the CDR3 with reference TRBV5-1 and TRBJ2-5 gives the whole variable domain KAGVTQTPRYLIKTRGQQVTLSCSPISGHRSVSWYQQTPGQGLQFLFEYFSETQRNKGNFPGRFSGRQFSNSRSEMNVSTLELGDSALYLCASSSSGWETQYFGPGTRLLVL.

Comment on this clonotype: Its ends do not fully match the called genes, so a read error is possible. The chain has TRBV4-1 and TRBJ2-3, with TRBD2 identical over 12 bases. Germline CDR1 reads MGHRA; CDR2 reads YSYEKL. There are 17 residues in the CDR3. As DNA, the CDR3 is TGCGCCAGCAGCCAAGAGAGACTAGCGGGAGACTCAGATATGCAGTATTTT. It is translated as CASSQERLAGDSDMQYF.

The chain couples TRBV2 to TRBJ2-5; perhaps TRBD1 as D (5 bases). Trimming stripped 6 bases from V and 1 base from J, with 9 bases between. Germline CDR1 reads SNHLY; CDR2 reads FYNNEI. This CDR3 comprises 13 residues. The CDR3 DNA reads TGTGCCAGCAGCGAACAGGTCCAAGAGACCCAGTACTTC. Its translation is CASSEQVQETQYF.

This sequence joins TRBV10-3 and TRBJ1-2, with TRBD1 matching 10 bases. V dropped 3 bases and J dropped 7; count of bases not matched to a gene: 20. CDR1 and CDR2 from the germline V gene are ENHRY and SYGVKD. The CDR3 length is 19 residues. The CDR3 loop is CAISESPGQGRSRAFGYTF. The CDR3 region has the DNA TGTGCCATCAGTGAATCCCCGGGACAGGGGAGATCAAGAGCGTTTGGCTACACCTTC.

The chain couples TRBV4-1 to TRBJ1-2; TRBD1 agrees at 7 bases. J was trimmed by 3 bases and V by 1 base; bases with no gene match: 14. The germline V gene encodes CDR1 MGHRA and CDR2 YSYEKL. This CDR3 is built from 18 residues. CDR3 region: CASSQGGPQGIFDYGYTF. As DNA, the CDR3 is TGCGCCAGCAGCCAAGGGGGGCCACAGGGGATATTTGACTATGGCTACACCTTC.

The CDR3 here is CSARAQGVGGYEQYF. The CDR3 nucleotides are TGCAGTGCTAGAGCTCAGGGAGTAGGAGGCTACGAGCAGTACTTC. The rearrangement joins TRBV20-1 to TRBJ2-7; D could derive from TRBD1 or TRBD2 (5 bases each). Trimming removed 1 base at V and 3 bases at J, with 16 bases between. CDR3 length: 15 amino acids. Germline loops: CDR1 DFQATT, CDR2 SNEGSKA (reference sequence).

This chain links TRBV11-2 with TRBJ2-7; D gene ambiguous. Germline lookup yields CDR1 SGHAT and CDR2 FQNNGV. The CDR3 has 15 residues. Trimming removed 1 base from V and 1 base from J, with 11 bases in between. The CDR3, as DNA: TGTGCCAGCAGCTTAGGGCCAGGTAAATCCTACGAGCAGTACTTC. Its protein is CASSLGPGKSYEQYF. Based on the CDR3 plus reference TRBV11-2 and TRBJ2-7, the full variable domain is EAGVAQSPRYKIIEKRQSVAFWCNPISGHATLYWYQQILGQGPKLLIQFQNNGVVDDSQLPKDRFSAERLKGVDSTLKIQPAKLEDSAVYLCASSLGPGKSYEQYFGPGTRLTVT.

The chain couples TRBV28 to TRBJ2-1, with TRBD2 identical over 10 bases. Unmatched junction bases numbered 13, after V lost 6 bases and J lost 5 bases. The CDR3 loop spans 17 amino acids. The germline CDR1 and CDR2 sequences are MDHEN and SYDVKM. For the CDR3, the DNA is TGTGCCAGCAGGGTAGGGGGACTAGCGTATACCCACAATGAGCAGTTCTTC. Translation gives CASRVGGLAYTHNEQFF.

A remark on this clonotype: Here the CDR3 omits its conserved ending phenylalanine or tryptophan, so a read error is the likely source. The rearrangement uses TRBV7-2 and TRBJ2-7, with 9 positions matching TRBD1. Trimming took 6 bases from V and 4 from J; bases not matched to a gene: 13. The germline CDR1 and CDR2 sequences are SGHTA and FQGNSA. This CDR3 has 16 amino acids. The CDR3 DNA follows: TGTGCCAGCAGTTCCCCCCGGGACAGGGCTGGTTACGAGCAGTACCTC. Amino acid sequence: CASSSPRDRAGYEQYL.

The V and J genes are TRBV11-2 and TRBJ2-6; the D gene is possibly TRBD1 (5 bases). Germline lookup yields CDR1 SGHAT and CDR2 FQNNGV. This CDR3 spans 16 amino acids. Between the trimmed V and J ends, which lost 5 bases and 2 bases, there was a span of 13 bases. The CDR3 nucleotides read TGTGCCAGCAGCGCAATCCGGACACCTGGGGCCAACGTCCTGACTTTC. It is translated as CASSAIRTPGANVLTF. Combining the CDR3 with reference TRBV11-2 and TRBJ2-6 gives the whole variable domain EAGVAQSPRYKIIEKRQSVAFWCNPISGHATLYWYQQILGQGPKLLIQFQNNGVVDDSQLPKDRFSAERLKGVDSTLKIQPAKLEDSAVYLCASSAIRTPGANVLTFGAGSRLTVL.

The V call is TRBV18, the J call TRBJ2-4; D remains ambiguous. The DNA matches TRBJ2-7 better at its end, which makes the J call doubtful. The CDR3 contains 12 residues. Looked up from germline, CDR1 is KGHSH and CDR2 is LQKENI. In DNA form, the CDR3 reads TGTGCCAGCTCACCATATTCGGGCGAGCAGTACTTC. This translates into CASSPYSGEQYF.

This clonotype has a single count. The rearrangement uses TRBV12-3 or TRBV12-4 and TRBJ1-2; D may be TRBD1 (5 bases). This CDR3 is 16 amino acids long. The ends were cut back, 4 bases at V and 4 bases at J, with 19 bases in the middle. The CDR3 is CASSSWDSGGGYGYTF. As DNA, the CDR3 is TGTGCCAGCAGTTCTTGGGACTCTGGTGGTGGCTATGGCTACACCTTC.

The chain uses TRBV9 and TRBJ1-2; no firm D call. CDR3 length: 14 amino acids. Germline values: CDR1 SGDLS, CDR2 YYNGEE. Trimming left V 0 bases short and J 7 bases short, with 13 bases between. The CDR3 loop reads CASSVGTLRGGYTF. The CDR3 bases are TGTGCCAGCAGCGTAGGGACTCTTAGAGGTGGCTACACCTTC.

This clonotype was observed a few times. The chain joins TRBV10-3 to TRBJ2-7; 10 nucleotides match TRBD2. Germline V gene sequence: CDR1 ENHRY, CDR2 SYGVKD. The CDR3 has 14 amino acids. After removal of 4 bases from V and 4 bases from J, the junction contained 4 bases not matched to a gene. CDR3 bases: TGTGCCATCAGTGCTAGCGGGAGTCGGTACGAGCAGTACTTC. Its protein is CAISASGSRYEQYF.

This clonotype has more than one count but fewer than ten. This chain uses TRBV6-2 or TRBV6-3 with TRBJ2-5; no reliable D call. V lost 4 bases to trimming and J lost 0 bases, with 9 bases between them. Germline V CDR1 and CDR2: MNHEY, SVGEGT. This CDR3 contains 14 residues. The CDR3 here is CASSFSTYQETQYF. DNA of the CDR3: TGTGCCAGCAGTTTCTCCACGTACCAAGAGACCCAGTACTTC.

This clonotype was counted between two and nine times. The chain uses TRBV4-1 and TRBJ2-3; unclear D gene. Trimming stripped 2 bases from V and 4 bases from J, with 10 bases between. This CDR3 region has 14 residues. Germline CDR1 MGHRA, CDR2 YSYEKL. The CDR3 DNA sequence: TGCGCCAGCAGCCAAAGACTCGGGCCAGATACGCAGTATTTT. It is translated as CASSQRLGPDTQYF.

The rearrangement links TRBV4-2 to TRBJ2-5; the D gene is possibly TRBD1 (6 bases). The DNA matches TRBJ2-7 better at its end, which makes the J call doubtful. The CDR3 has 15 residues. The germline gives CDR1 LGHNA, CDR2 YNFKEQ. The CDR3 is CASSPKETGFHEQYF. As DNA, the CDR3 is TGTGCCAGCAGCCCCAAGGAAACAGGGTTTCACGAGCAGTACTTC.